One T cell receptor (beta chain) is described in this entry. The antigen remains undetermined. Profiled with immunoSEQ multiplex PCR; TCRdb holds only in-frame clones, not every one. The sample lists about 24,000 clones, 76% occurring once. The sample comes from a study of vaccination effects on CD4 cells after COVID-19. Study-level information: Two doses of either BNT162b2 or mRNA-1273 were given to each participant.

Germline V gene data show CDR1 as SNHLY and CDR2 as FYNNEI. Trimming removed 1 base at V and 7 bases at J, with 11 bases between. This CDR3 spans 15 amino acids. Ahead of sequencing, the ViraFEST assay grew antigen-specific CD4+ T cells using viral peptide pools. Subsequent to a culture period of about ten days, CD4+ T cells were isolated. Nucleocapsid antibody tests were negative, and the vaccine recipients had no prior SARS-CoV-2 infection. The authors replaced half the medium with IL-2 medium on days 3 and 7. The study's findings and limits: Early timepoints after infection were absent, and convalescent patients were few in the study. Clones of infection and vaccine origin contracted markedly late after vaccination.

V gene TRBV2 combines with J gene TRBJ1-6; maybe TRBD1 (6 bases). This material consisted of CD4+ T cells from PBMCs cultured with HCoV-NL63 spike peptides, taken before COVID-19 vaccination. This receptor was taken from a human donor who received a COVID-19 vaccine. The CDR3 DNA is TGTGCCAGCAGTGAAGTCAGGGGATGGAATTCACCCCTCCACTTT. This gives the protein CASSEVRGWNSPLHF.